This TCR beta chain was sequenced for a study of CD8+ T cells in alopecia areata. Study context: The drug, tofacitinib, lasted 6 to 18 months, followed by 6 months off drug.

RNA extraction was followed by reverse transcription into cDNA, which acted as the sequencing template. The table came from immunoSEQ multiplex PCR; TCRdb's copy has only in-frame clones and leaves some out. In the table there are 80,000 to 100,000 clones, under 45% of which are singletons. Trimming stripped 4 bases from V and 8 bases from J, with 22 bases between. The CDR3 length is 16 residues. The germline V gene encodes CDR1 SGHRS and CDR2 YFSETQ. The sequence derives from a human donor with alopecia areata. This chain connects TRBV5-1 to TRBJ2-1, with D perhaps matching TRBD2 (6 bases). Specimen: CD4+ T cells sorted from blood. For the CDR3, the DNA is TGCGCCAGCAGCCCCAGTACGGGGGTGCTTGGCTATGAGCAGTTCTTC. This encodes CASSPSTGVLGYEQFF.